The 11 T cell receptor beta chains below all came from one sample that was sequenced in a study of blood T cells in healthy people across ages. The authors ran a second PCR of roughly 6 to 12 cycles using a sample-barcoded 5' primer and a J-beta primer mix. TCRdb reanalysed the 5' RACE reads using MiXCR and keeps one entry per CDR3 protein. The table includes approximately 1.5 million distinct CDR3 sequences, approximately 43% detected once. The material sequenced was blood. The receptors were gathered from a woman between 18 and 30 years old in good health.

Points on this clonotype: The germline gene is not matched at one end of the junction; a read error may be the cause. The genes are TRBV7-8 and TRBJ2-1; tentative D call: TRBD2 (6 bases). The length of the CDR3 is 16 residues. Germline assignment: CDR1 SGHVS and CDR2 FQNEAQ. The CDR3 coding sequence is TGTACCAGCAGCTCATTAGCGGAGACAGAGGTCAATGAGCAGTTCTTC. It translates to CTSSSLAETEVNEQFF.

The V gene is TRBV29-1, the J gene TRBJ1-1, with 8 bases matching TRBD1. Germline CDR1 SQVTM, CDR2 ANQGSEA. The V gene end was trimmed by 6 bases and the J gene end by 1 base; junction bases not matched to a gene: 7. This CDR3 is built from 14 residues. CDR3 loop: CSVRGDRKNTEAFF. As DNA, the CDR3 is TGCAGCGTCCGGGGGGACAGGAAGAACACTGAAGCTTTCTTT.

J is TRBJ2-1 and V is TRBV5-1; TRBD1 or TRBD2 may be the D gene (5 bases each). The ends were cut back, 8 bases at V and 4 bases at J, with 22 bases in the middle. CDR3 size: 16 residues. Looked up from germline, CDR1 is SGHRS and CDR2 is YFSETQ. The chain's CDR3 is CASAGTQMNPYNEQFF. Written as DNA, the CDR3 is TGCGCCAGTGCCGGGACGCAGATGAACCCTTACAATGAGCAGTTCTTC.

This chain links TRBV11-2 with TRBJ2-1; TRBD2 agrees at 7 bases. The CDR3 loop spans 15 amino acids. From germline, CDR1 is SGHAT and CDR2 FQNNGV. The V gene end was trimmed by 3 bases and the J gene end by 10 bases; junction bases not matched to a gene: 12. DNA of the CDR3: TGTGCCAGCAGCTTCCCCCGCGGCGCGGGAGCAGAGCAGTTCTTC. Amino acids: CASSFPRGAGAEQFF.

DNA of the CDR3: TGCGCCAGCAGCTTCATTTCAGGAGATAGCACAGATACGCAGTATTTT. This encodes CASSFISGDSTDTQYF. V is TRBV5-1 and J is TRBJ2-3, with no clear D. Between the trimmed V and J ends, which lost 2 bases and 0 bases, there was a span of 13 bases. Germline CDR1 reads SGHRS; CDR2 reads YFSETQ. The CDR3 loop spans 16 amino acids.

The chain employs TRBV6-2 or TRBV6-3 and TRBJ1-4; 7 bases align to TRBD1. The V gene end was trimmed by 6 bases and the J gene end by 1 base; junction bases not matched to a gene: 5. The V gene's germline CDR1 is MNHEY and CDR2 SVGEGT. CDR3 length equals 15 residues. The CDR3: CASRPTGRTNEKLFF. DNA of the CDR3: TGTGCCAGCAGACCGACAGGGCGAACTAATGAAAAACTGTTTTTT.

The gene calls are TRBV24-1 and TRBJ2-1, with 8 nucleotides matching TRBD2. V lost 10 bases to trimming and J lost 0 bases; unmatched junction nucleotides: 1. Germline-derived CDR1 and CDR2 are KGHDR and SFDVKD. The CDR3 runs 13 residues. Here the CDR3 DNA reads TGTGCCACAACTAGCGGCTCCTACAATGAGCAGTTCTTC. It is translated as CATTSGSYNEQFF.

The CDR3 DNA reads as TGCAGTGCGGGACTAGCGGGAGGGCCTCGGATTGAGCAGTTCTTC. The encoded protein is CSAGLAGGPRIEQFF. The V and J genes are TRBV20-1 and TRBJ2-1, with 16 bases identical to TRBD2. Unmatched junction bases numbered 8, after V lost 6 bases and J lost 9 bases. Germline V gene data show CDR1 as DFQATT and CDR2 as SNEGSKA (reference sequence). The CDR3 extends over 15 amino acids.

Regarding this clonotype: It may be a read error: a sequence one base away is much more abundant. The chain couples TRBV4-3 to TRBJ2-4; 7 positions match TRBD1. The last part of the DNA fits TRBJ2-7 better; the J call may be wrong. The CDR3 contains 16 residues. CDR1 and CDR2 (germline): LGHNA, YSLEER. CDR3 nucleotides: TGCGCCAGCAGCCAAGATCGGGACAGTTGCACCTACGAGCAGTACTTC. As protein: CASSQDRDSCTYEQYF.

This clonotype was seen a few times. The chain joins TRBV14 to TRBJ1-2; TRBD1 is a possible D gene (6 bases). Germline CDR1 and CDR2: SGHDN and FVKESK. The CDR3 consists of 15 residues. V dropped 4 bases and J dropped 4 bases, with 16 bases sitting between them. In nucleotides, the CDR3 is TGTGCCAGCAGCCCAGTCGGGGGGCGCCTCTATGGCTACACCTTC. It is translated as CASSPVGGRLYGYTF.

V usage is TRBV6-5 and J usage is TRBJ2-1; 8 positions match TRBD2. The V gene's germline CDR1 is MNHEY and CDR2 SVGAGI. The V segment lost 6 bases and the J segment 5 bases; nucleotides outside the gene matches: 12. This CDR3 has 16 residues. The DNA for the CDR3 is TGTGCCAGCAGGTTCCGATCGACTAGCGTAGACAATGAGCAGTTCTTC. It translates to CASRFRSTSVDNEQFF.